The 8 T cell receptor beta chains presented below share a single source sample, sequenced in a study of regulatory T cells in long-lasting Graves disease. The time point here: persistent/refractory GD, antithyroid drugs over 5 years with positive TRAb. Construction of the TCR library relied on RNA isolated from PBMCs. Libraries of TCR beta came from iRepertoire HTBI primers plus Arm-PCR of CDR3 regions. TCRdb reanalysed the multiplex PCR reads using MiXCR and keeps one entry per CDR3 protein. The sample includes 400,000 to 450,000 distinct CDR3 sequences, 23% seen only once; the top ten take approximately 28%. The sample consisted of peripheral blood mononuclear cells (PBMCs), taken when the disease was refractory, from a patient treated with antithyroid drugs. These receptors were obtained from a female donor with Graves disease.

Only a few counts were recorded for this clonotype. The chain couples TRBV24-1 to TRBJ2-1, with TRBD1 matching over 9 bases. V trimming: 4 bases; J trimming: 4 bases; junction bases outside the gene matches: 10. Per germline, CDR1 KGHDR and CDR2 SFDVKD. The CDR3 loop spans 17 amino acids. The CDR3 protein is CATSDRAGTGTYNEQFF. The CDR3 DNA follows: TGTGCCACCAGTGACCGAGCTGGGACAGGGACTTACAATGAGCAGTTCTTC.

This clonotype was seen repeatedly, ten times or more. V and J are TRBV12-3 or TRBV12-4 and TRBJ2-7; 9 bases agree with TRBD1. Unmatched junction bases numbered 19, after V lost 7 bases and J lost 9 bases. The CDR3 has 16 amino acids. CDR3 loop: CASIKWGQGRDSGQYF. The CDR3 bases are TGTGCCAGCATAAAGTGGGGACAGGGAAGAGATTCCGGGCAGTACTTC.

This clonotype was seen only a few times. CDR3 amino acids: CASSLSESNYGYTF. The CDR3 bases are TGTGCCAGCAGCTTGAGTGAGTCTAACTATGGCTACACCTTC. The chain recombines TRBV7-9 with TRBJ1-2; D is unresolved. V was clipped by 3 bases and J by 0 bases, with 8 bases between them. CDR1 and CDR2 (germline): SEHNR, FQNEAQ (reference sequence). The CDR3 sequence is 14 residues long.

CDR3 in amino acids: CSAREPGLGRYEQFF. As DNA, the CDR3 is TGCAGTGCTAGAGAACCGGGACTAGGTCGGTATGAGCAGTTCTTC. The rearrangement uses TRBV20-1 and TRBJ2-1, with TRBD2 identical over 8 bases. The germline CDR1 and CDR2 sequences are DFQATT and SNEGSKA (reference sequence). The CDR3 is 15 residues long. V lost 0 bases, J lost 8 bases, and 9 bases stayed unmatched.

This clonotype has only a few counts. This chain connects TRBV7-2 to TRBJ2-7, with D possibly TRBD2 on 7 matching bases. The CDR3 length is 16 residues. Looked up from germline, CDR1 is SGHTA and CDR2 is FQGNSA. The V gene lost 5 bases and the J gene lost 4 bases, with 21 bases spanning the gap. The CDR3 is CASSEGGFEGGYEQYF. In DNA form, the CDR3 reads TGTGCCAGCAGCGAGGGGGGGTTTGAGGGAGGTTACGAGCAGTACTTC.

This clonotype has just a few counts. This chain connects TRBV7-9 to TRBJ2-3; 12 bases map to TRBD2. Trimming took 5 bases from V and 4 from J; bases not matched to a gene: 4. Per the germline V gene, CDR1 is SEHNR and CDR2 is FQNEAQ (reference sequence). This CDR3 is built from 15 residues. The CDR3 reads CASSRTSGNADTQYF. CDR3 sequence (DNA): TGTGCCAGCAGCCGGACTAGCGGGAACGCAGATACGCAGTATTTT. Full variable domain (rest looked up from reference TRBV7-9 and TRBJ2-3): DTGVSQNPRHKITKRGQNVTFRCDPISEHNRLYWYRQTLGQGPEFLTYFQNEAQLEKSRLLSDRFSAERPKGSFSTLEIQRTEQGDSAMYLCASSRTSGNADTQYFGPGTRLTVL.

CDR3 nucleotides: TGTGCCAGCTCTACCGGGACAGGGGGTGTCTACGAGCAGTACTTC. Translated: CASSTGTGGVYEQYF. The rearrangement uses TRBV18 and TRBJ2-7; TRBD1 matches at 11 bases. Looked up from germline, CDR1 is KGHSH and CDR2 is LQKENI. The CDR3 covers 15 residues. With V trimmed by 6 bases and J by 3 bases, 7 bases remained unmatched. Drawing the rest from reference TRBV18 and TRBJ2-7, the complete variable domain is NAGVMQNPRHLVRRRGQEARLRCSPMKGHSHVYWYRQLPEEGLKFMVYLQKENIIDESGMPKERFSAEFPKEGPSILRIQQVVRGDSAAYFCASSTGTGGVYEQYFGPGTRLTVT.

This chain links TRBV20-1 with TRBJ2-1; possible D gene TRBD2, 6 bases. The CDR3 is 13 amino acids. Germline assignment: CDR1 DFQATT and CDR2 SNEGSKA (reference sequence). V was clipped by 5 bases and J by 5 bases, with 13 bases between them. The CDR3 sequence is CSAFRDWDNEQFF. The DNA for the CDR3 is TGCAGTGCTTTCCGGGACTGGGACAATGAGCAGTTCTTC.